This paragraph covers one T cell receptor beta chain sequence. V was pared by 1 base and J by 5 bases, with 12 bases between. Germline V gives CDR1 SGHTA, CDR2 FQGNSA. The CDR3 length is 14 residues. The data stem from a study of blood T cell repertoires in COVID-19. Using immunoSEQ multiplex PCR, the repertoire was profiled, and TCRdb retains in-frame clones only, with some absent. The table includes about 220,000 clones, 75% to 90% detected once. This sequence was found in an older woman with COVID-19, enrolled during active disease. V usage is TRBV7-2 and J usage is TRBJ2-7; D not certain. Material: peripheral blood. The DNA of the CDR3 is TGTGCCAGCAGCTTAGACTCCTCCCAAAACGAGCAGTACTTC. Its translation: CASSLDSSQNEQYF.